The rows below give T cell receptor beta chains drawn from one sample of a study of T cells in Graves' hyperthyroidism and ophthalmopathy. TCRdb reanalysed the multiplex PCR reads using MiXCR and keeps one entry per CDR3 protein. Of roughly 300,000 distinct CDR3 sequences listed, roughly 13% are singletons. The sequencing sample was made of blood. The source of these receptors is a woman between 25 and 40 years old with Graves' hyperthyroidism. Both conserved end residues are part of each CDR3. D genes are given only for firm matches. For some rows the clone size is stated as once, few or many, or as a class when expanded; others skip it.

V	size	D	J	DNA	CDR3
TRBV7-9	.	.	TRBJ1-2	TGTGCCAGCAGCCGGGACCTCGGCTATGGCTACACCTTC	CASSRDLGYGYTF
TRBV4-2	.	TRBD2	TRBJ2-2	TGTGCCAGCAGCCAAACTAGCGGGAACACCGGGGAGCTGTTTTTT	CASSQTSGNTGELFF
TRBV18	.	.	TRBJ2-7	TGTGCCAGCTCACCGTCGGGGCTGTACGTCGAGCAGTACTTC	CASSPSGLYVEQYF
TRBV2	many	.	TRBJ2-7	TGTGCCAGCAGTGATGCCCTAGCCAGGCACGAGCAGTACTTC	CASSDALARHEQYF
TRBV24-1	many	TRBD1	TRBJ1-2	TGTGCCACCCAAGAGGGCCAGGGGGACTATGGCTACACCTTC	CATQEGQGDYGYTF
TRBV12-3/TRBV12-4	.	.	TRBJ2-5	TGTGCCAGTGCAGGGTCCCAAGAGACCCAGTACTTC	CASAGSQETQYF
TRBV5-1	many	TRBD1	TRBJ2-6	TGCGCCAGCAGCAGAGGGACAGGCTCTGGGGCCAACGTCCTGACTTTC	CASSRGTGSGANVLTF
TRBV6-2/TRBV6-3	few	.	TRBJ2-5	TGTGCCAGCAGCCCCAAGGTTCGAGAGACCCAGTACTTC	CASSPKVRETQYF
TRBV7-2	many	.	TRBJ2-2	TGTGCCAGCAGTTTGGAGGGGGAGCTGTTTTTT	CASSLEGELFF
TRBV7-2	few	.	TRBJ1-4	TGTGCCAGCAGCTTAGGAGGGGAAACTAATGAAAAACTGTTTTTT	CASSLGGETNEKLFF
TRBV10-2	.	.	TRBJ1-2	TGCGCCAGCAGGTCCGGATCGTATGGCTACACCTTC	CASRSGSYGYTF
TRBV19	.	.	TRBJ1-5	TGTGCCAGTAATCCGGGGGCGGGGCTCTTTCAGCCCCAGCATTTT	CASNPGAGLFQPQHF